This TCR beta chain came from a study of T cell responses to AZD1222 COVID-19 vaccine. Broader study findings: Within unmutated variant regions lay the reported targets of nearly half of spike-specific TCRs.

Assay used: immunoSEQ multiplex PCR; TCRdb lists only in-frame clones, some missing. This sample has 150,000 to 200,000 clones; roughly 92% occur once, and the top ten carry roughly 1.5%. CDR1 and CDR2 (germline): SEHNR, FQNEAQ (reference sequence). The CDR3 contains 15 residues. The ends were cut back, 3 bases at V and 4 bases at J, with 10 bases in the middle. On this clone: Its antigen remains unidentified.

The chain couples TRBV7-9 to TRBJ2-6, with D possibly matching TRBD1 (5 bases). The receptor was derived from an adult in good health. Sequenced here: peripheral blood, sampled on day 0 of AZD1222 vaccination. In DNA form, the CDR3 reads TGTGCCAGCAGCTTGGAAGGGGCCGGGGCCAACGTCCTGACTTTC. It specifies CASSLEGAGANVLTF.